This entry describes one T cell receptor (beta chain). Use of 60 Vbeta and 13 Jbeta primers characterized the PCR. TCRdb keeps only in-frame clones here, not all; method: immunoSEQ multiplex PCR. Across 40,000 or so clones, the top ten clones capture 3% to 4.5% of the sample. The sample comes from a study of cytomegalovirus exposure and HLA in healthy donors. CDR1 is MDHEN, CDR2 SYDVKM, per germline. The ends were cut back, 6 bases at V and 1 base at J, with 16 bases in the middle. This CDR3 contains 17 residues. The sample comprised PBMCs. V gene TRBV28 combines with J gene TRBJ1-6, with D tentatively TRBD1 (5 bases). The clonotype originates from a male donor in good health and CMV-seronegative. The CDR3 bases are TGTGCCAGCAGACCAGCGGGGGGGAGTTCCTATAATTCACCCCTCCACTTT. This codes for CASRPAGGSSYNSPLHF.